The clone carrying this T cell receptor beta chain was seen only a few times. Its antigen is undetermined. The entry originates in a study of early T cells in non-severe SARS-CoV-2 infection. Study-level points and caveats: VDJdb-based annotation leaned toward anti-spike CD8 responses and missed private and CD4 specificities.

J was trimmed by 1 base and V by 6 bases; bases with no gene match: 13. Germline V gene lookup returns CDR1 MNHEY and CDR2 SVGEGT. This CDR3 has 17 amino acids. TCRdb used MiXCR to reprocess the 5' RACE reads, holding one entry per CDR3 protein. The data show about 28,000 distinct CDR3 sequences, 5.5% to 6.5% seen once. Material for sequencing was whole blood. The chain has TRBV6-2 or TRBV6-3 and TRBJ1-1; 8 nucleotides agree with TRBD1. This sequence originates from an adult who was a healthcare worker with PCR-confirmed SARS-CoV-2 infection or an uninfected control (not recorded which). Here the CDR3 DNA reads TGTGCCAGCAGGGGGACAGGTCTTTTTTGGAGGAACACTGAAGCTTTCTTT. This sequence encodes CASRGTGLFWRNTEAFF.